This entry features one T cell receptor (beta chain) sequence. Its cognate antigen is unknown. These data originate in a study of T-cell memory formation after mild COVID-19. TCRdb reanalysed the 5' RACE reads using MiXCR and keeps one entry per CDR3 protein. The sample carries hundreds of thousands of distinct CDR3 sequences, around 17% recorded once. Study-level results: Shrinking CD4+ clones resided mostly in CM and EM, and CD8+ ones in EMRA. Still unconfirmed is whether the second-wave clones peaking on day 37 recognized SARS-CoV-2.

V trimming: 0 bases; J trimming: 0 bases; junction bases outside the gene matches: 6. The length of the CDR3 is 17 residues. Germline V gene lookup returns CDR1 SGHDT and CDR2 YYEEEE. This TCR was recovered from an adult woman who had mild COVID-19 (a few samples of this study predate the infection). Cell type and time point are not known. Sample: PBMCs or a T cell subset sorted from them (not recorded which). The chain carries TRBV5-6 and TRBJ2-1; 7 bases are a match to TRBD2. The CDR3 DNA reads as TGTGCCAGCAGCTTGGAGGGTGGCGGGGGCTCCTACAATGAGCAGTTCTTC. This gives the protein CASSLEGGGGSYNEQFF.